The clone carrying this T cell receptor (beta chain) has a count of ten or more. Its antigen is not known. Time point here: patch test 3, about 24 weeks after DPC sensitization. Treatment described: therapeutic diphenylcyclopropenone sensitization with weekly scalp DPC. Trimming took 1 base from V and 3 from J; bases not matched to a gene: 10. Germline V lookup: CDR1 SGHNT, CDR2 YYREEE (reference sequence). The CDR3 spans 18 residues. One entry per CDR3 protein results from TCRdb running MiXCR on the RACE reads. The data contain 25,000 to 35,000 distinct CDR3 sequences, 5.8% of them seen just once; the ten biggest clones take up around 5%. The data are from a study of human T cells and chemical hapten exposure. Background on the study: The upper back received 0.01% DPC by patch testing, with results read at 6 days. Patients, chiefly female, had alopecia areata, totalis or universalis. The study's findings and limits: Expanded TCRs were compared with controls, and the expanded TCRs formed significantly more large CDR3 similarity clusters.

The chain combines TRBV5-4 with TRBJ2-2, with 9 nucleotides matching TRBD2. The sequence derives from a man aged 25 to 45 with alopecia areata. Some clones in this sample may be carry-over from other donors' samples. The sequencing used whole blood, collected in connection with sensitization to the hapten diphenylcyclopropenone (DPC). DNA for the CDR3: TGTGCCAGCAGCTTGTTCCGGGCTAGCGGGGCCTACACCGGGGAGCTGTTTTTT. Amino acids: CASSLFRASGAYTGELFF.